This T cell receptor beta chain appears in the sequencing data of a study of shared clonotypes between healthy human individuals. Across the whole study: CD4 naive and memory got three plates each, CD8 naive two, CD8 memory one. Notes on the study in general: Clonotypes shared by all four sorted-subset donors had higher generation probabilities than non-shared clonotypes. Shared clonotypes: roughly 4.7% naive CD4, about 3.5% naive CD8, around 2.4% memory CD4, more than 0.3% memory CD8.

Study processing details: Junction-only sequences without quality scores came from ImmunoSEQ, so filtering differed. TCRdb's table, derived via immunoSEQ multiplex PCR, lists solely in-frame clones and lacks some. The V and J calls and the clone size are those of that table, but D and trimming were determined from the DNA. The data contain about 1 million clones, 65% to 75% of them singletons. Trimming took 6 bases from V and 1 from J, leaving 11 bases between them. CDR3 length equals 14 residues. Germline assignment: CDR1 MNHNY and CDR2 SVGAGI (reference sequence). This clone came up a few times. What it binds is unknown.

The chain combines TRBV6-6 with TRBJ2-3; D may match TRBD1 or TRBD2 (6 bases each). Source material: memory CD4+ T cells sorted from blood. Sample subset: CD45RA-negative fraction. The sequence derives from a man aged 18 to 30 in good health. CDR3 coding DNA: TGTGCCAGCAGGGGGGCTAGCGGCACAGATACGCAGTATTTT. Translation gives CASRGASGTDTQYF.